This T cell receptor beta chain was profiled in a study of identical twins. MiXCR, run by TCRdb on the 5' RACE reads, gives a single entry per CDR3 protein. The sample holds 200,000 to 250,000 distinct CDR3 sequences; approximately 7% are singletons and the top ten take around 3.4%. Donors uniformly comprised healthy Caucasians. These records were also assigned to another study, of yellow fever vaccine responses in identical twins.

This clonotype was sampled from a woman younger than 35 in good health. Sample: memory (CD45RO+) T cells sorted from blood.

CDR3 protein: CSAPPRQEGVAKNIQYF. The DNA for the CDR3 is TGCAGTGCTCCCCCCCGGCAAGAGGGAGTAGCCAAAAACATTCAGTACTTC. The chain joins TRBV20-1 to TRBJ2-4; maybe TRBD2 (5 bases). CDR1 is DFQATT and CDR2 is SNEGSKA in the germline V gene (reference sequence). The V and J ends lost 5 bases and 0 bases respectively, with 20 bases between them. The CDR3 runs to 17 residues.